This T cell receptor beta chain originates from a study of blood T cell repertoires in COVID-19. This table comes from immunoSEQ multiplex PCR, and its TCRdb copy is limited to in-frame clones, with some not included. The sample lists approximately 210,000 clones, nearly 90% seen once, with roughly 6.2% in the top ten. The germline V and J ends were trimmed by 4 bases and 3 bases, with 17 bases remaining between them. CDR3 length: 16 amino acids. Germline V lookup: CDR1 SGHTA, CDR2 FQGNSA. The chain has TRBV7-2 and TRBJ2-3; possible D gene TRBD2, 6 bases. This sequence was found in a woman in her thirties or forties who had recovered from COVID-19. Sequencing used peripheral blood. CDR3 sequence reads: CASSSNKGGWTDTQYF. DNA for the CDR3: TGTGCCAGCAGCTCTAATAAAGGAGGGTGGACAGATACGCAGTATTTT.